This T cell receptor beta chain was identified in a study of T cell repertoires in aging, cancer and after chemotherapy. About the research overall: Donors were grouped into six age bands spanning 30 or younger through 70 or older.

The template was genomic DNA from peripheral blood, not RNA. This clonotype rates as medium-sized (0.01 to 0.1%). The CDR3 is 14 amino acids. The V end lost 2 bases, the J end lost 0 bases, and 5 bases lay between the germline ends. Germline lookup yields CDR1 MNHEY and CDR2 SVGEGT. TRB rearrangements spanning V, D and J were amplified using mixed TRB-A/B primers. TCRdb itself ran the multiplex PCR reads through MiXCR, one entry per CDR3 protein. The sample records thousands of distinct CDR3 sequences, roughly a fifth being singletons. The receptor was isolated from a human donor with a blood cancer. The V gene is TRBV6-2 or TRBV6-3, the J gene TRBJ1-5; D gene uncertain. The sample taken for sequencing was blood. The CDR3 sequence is CASSYVYSNQPQHF. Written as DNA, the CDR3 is TGTGCCAGCAGTTACGTCTATAGCAATCAGCCCCAGCATTTT.